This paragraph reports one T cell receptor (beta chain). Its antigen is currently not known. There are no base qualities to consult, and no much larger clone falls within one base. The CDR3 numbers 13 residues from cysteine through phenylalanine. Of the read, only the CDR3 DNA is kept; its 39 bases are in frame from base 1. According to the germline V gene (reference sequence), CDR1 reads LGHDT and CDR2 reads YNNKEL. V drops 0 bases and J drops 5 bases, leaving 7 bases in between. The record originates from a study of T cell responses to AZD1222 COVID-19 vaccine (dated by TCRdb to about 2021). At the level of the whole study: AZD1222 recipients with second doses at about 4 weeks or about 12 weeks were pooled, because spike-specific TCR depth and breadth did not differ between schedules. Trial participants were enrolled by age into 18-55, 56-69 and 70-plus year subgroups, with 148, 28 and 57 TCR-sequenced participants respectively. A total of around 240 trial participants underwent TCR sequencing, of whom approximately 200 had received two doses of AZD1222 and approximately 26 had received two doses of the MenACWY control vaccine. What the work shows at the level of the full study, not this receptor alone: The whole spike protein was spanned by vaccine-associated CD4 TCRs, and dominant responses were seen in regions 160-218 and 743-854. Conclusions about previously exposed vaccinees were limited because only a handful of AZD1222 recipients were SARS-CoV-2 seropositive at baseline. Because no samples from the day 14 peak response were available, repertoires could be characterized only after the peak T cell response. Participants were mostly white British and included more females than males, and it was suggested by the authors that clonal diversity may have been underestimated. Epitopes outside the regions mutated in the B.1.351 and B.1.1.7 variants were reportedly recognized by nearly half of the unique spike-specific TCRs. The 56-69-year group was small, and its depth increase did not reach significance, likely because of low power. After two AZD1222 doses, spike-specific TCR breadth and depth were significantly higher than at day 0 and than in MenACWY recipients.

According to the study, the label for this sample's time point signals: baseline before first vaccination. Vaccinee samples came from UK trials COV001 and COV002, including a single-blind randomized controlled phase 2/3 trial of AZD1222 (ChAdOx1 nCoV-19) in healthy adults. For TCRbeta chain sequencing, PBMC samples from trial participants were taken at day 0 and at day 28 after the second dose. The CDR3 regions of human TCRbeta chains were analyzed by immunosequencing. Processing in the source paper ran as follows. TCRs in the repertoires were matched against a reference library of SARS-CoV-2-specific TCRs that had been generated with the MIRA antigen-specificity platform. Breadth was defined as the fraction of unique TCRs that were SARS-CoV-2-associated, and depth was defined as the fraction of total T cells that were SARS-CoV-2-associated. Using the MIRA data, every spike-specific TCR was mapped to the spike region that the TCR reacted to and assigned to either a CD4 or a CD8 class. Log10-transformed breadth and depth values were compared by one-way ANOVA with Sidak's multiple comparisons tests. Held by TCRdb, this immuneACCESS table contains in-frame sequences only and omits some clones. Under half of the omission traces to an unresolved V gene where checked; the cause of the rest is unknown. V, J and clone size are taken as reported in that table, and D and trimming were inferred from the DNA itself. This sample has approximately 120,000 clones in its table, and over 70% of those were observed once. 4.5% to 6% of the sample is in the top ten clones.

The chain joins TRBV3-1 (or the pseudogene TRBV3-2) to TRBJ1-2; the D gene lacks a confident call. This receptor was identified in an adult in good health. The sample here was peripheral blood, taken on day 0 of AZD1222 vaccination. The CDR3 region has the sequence CASSQDECYGYTF. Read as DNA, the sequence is TGTGCCAGCAGCCAAGATGAGTGTTATGGCTACACCTTC.